A selection of T cell receptor beta chains follows, all from one sample in a study of identical twins. TCRdb re-called the 5' RACE reads through MiXCR, storing one row per CDR3 protein. The sample yields roughly 1,500,000 distinct CDR3 sequences, roughly 35% seen once. The sample taken for sequencing was cord blood. The source is a newborn girl in good health. Both conserved end residues are part of each CDR3. D genes are given only for firm matches. Clone size is shown for a subset of rows, as once, few, many or a class of expanded clone.

TRBV12-3/TRBV12-4	few	TRBJ1-2	NA	CASSLLRGSPHGYTF	TGTGCCAGCAGTTTATTACGAGGCTCCCCGCATGGCTACACCTTC
TRBV20-1	NA	TRBJ1-6	TRBD1	CSQRQGNSPLHF	TGCAGCCAGAGACAGGGCAATTCACCCCTCCACTTT
TRBV11-2	many	TRBJ1-4	NA	CASSLRTAATNEKLFF	TGTGCCAGCAGCCTTAGGACAGCAGCAACTAATGAAAAACTGTTTTTT
TRBV2	many	TRBJ2-3	NA	CASSHSTGTSTDTQYF	TGTGCCAGCAGTCATTCAACCGGGACCTCCACAGATACGCAGTATTTT
TRBV12-3/TRBV12-4	NA	TRBJ2-2	TRBD1	CASSLPGQGGTGELFF	TGTGCCAGCAGTTTGCCGGGACAGGGGGGCACCGGGGAGCTGTTTTTT
TRBV3-1	NA	TRBJ2-7	NA	CASSFIDRASDEQYF	TGTGCCAGCAGCTTCATCGACAGGGCTAGCGATGAGCAGTACTTC
TRBV6-1	NA	TRBJ2-1	NA	CASTRTKDNEQFF	TGTGCCAGCACCCGGACTAAGGACAATGAGCAGTTCTTC
TRBV24-1	NA	TRBJ2-2	TRBD2	CATSEHNPSGGAGGELFF	TGTGCCACCAGTGAACATAACCCTAGCGGGGGGGCCGGCGGGGAGCTGTTTTTT
TRBV10-2	NA	TRBJ2-1	NA	CASCDTHNEQFF	TGCGCCAGCTGCGACACACACAATGAGCAGTTCTTC
TRBV28	NA	TRBJ2-5	NA	CASSLQARRQETQYF	TGTGCCAGCAGTTTACAGGCCAGAAGGCAAGAGACCCAGTACTTC
TRBV3-1	NA	TRBJ2-7	TRBD2	CASSRLAGSNYEQYF	TGTGCCAGCAGCCGACTAGCGGGGTCTAACTACGAGCAGTACTTC
TRBV6-5	NA	TRBJ1-6	NA	CASSYSTRAYSYNSPLHF	TGTGCCAGCAGTTACTCGACTAGGGCGTACTCCTATAATTCACCCCTCCACTTT
TRBV9	NA	TRBJ1-1	NA	CASSPHTTEAFF	TGTGCCAGCAGCCCCCACACCACTGAAGCTTTCTTT
TRBV20-1	few	TRBJ2-1	TRBD2	CSARDWVGREKVYNEQFF	TGCAGTGCTAGAGACTGGGTGGGGCGGGAGAAGGTATACAATGAGCAGTTCTTC
TRBV12-3/TRBV12-4	NA	TRBJ1-5	TRBD1	CASSSRGRAVYSNQPQHF	TGTGCCAGCAGTTCCAGGGGGCGGGCGGTATATAGCAATCAGCCCCAGCATTTT
TRBV4-1	NA	TRBJ2-7	NA	CASSRGSESSYEQYF	TGCGCCAGCAGCCGCGGTAGCGAGAGCTCCTACGAGCAGTACTTC
TRBV7-2	NA	TRBJ2-3	NA	CASSFFGLVRAPTDTQYF	TGTGCCAGCAGCTTTTTCGGGCTAGTTCGTGCACCCACAGATACGCAGTATTTT
TRBV12-3/TRBV12-4	NA	TRBJ2-7	NA	CASSLGGSPSYEQYF	TGTGCCAGCAGTTTAGGTGGCAGCCCCTCCTACGAGCAGTACTTC
TRBV27	few	TRBJ2-1	NA	CASRSTSSYNEQFF	TGTGCCAGCAGATCGACTTCCTCCTACAATGAGCAGTTCTTC
TRBV5-4	NA	TRBJ2-1	NA	CASSRDSGSSYNEQFF	TGTGCCAGCAGCCGAGATAGCGGCAGCTCCTACAATGAGCAGTTCTTC
TRBV7-2	NA	TRBJ2-6	NA	CASSLYYAGRGKRGANVLTF	TGTGCCAGCAGCTTATATTATGCGGGCAGGGGTAAGAGGGGGGCCAACGTCCTGACTTTC
TRBV3-1	few	TRBJ2-3	NA	CASSQRGPRSTDTQYF	TGTGCCAGCAGCCAACGGGGACCAAGAAGCACAGATACGCAGTATTTT
TRBV5-1	few	TRBJ2-3	NA	CASGEAGATDTQYF	TGCGCCAGCGGAGAGGCAGGCGCAACAGATACGCAGTATTTT
TRBV14	few	TRBJ2-4	TRBD2	CASSHPGLAGSKNIQYF	TGTGCCAGCAGCCATCCCGGACTAGCGGGGTCCAAAAACATTCAGTACTTC
TRBV12-3/TRBV12-4	few	TRBJ2-3	NA	CASNAGGDTQYF	TGTGCCAGCAATGCGGGTGGAGATACGCAGTATTTT
TRBV4-2	few	TRBJ2-7	TRBD2	CASSQEGLANYEQYF	TGTGCCAGCAGCCAGGAGGGACTAGCCAACTACGAGCAGTACTTC
TRBV20-1	few	TRBJ2-3	TRBD2	CSASGGGGFADTQYF	TGCAGTGCTAGCGGCGGCGGGGGGTTCGCAGATACGCAGTATTTT
TRBV14	NA	TRBJ1-2	NA	CASSQEFGGSYGYTF	TGTGCCAGCAGCCAAGAGTTCGGAGGGAGCTATGGCTACACCTTC
TRBV7-8	NA	TRBJ2-1	TRBD2	CASSPAGLATNNEQFF	TGTGCCAGCAGCCCGGCGGGACTAGCAACGAACAATGAGCAGTTCTTC
TRBV20-1	NA	TRBJ2-4	NA	CSASAMATQYF	TGCAGTGCTAGTGCTATGGCTACCCAGTACTTC
TRBV4-2	few	TRBJ2-3	TRBD2	CASSQDWAGVLTDTRYF	TGTGCCAGCAGCCAAGATTGGGCGGGGGTCCTCACAGATACGCGGTATTTT
TRBV21-1	NA	TRBJ2-3	NA	CASARDRESTDTQYF	TGTGCCAGCGCCAGGGACAGGGAAAGCACAGATACGCAGTATTTT
TRBV27	once	TRBJ1-6	NA	CASTQGSYNSPLHF	TGTGCCAGCACCCAGGGCTCCTATAATTCACCCCTCCACTTT
TRBV2	many	TRBJ2-4	NA	CASSRGLAKNIQYF	TGTGCCAGCAGCCGCGGGCTAGCCAAAAACATTCAGTACTTC
TRBV6-2/TRBV6-3	NA	TRBJ2-2	NA	CASSRSGTTGELFF	TGTGCCAGCAGCCGGTCGGGGACCACCGGGGAGCTGTTTTTT
TRBV5-4	NA	TRBJ1-1	NA	CASSFLNMNTEAFF	TGTGCCAGCAGCTTTCTGAACATGAACACTGAAGCTTTCTTT
TRBV28	many	TRBJ2-4	TRBD2	CASSLIGRAVAKNIQYF	TGTGCCAGCAGTCTAATCGGGAGGGCCGTGGCCAAAAACATTCAGTACTTC
TRBV4-2	few	TRBJ1-4	TRBD1	CASSRDSATNEKLFF	TGTGCCAGCAGCCGGGACAGTGCAACTAATGAAAAACTGTTTTTT
TRBV20-1	few	TRBJ2-5	NA	CSARVNGATQYF	TGCAGTGCTAGAGTTAACGGTGCGACCCAGTACTTC
TRBV24-1	few	TRBJ2-1	NA	CATSENRGERHNEQFF	TGTGCCACCAGTGAAAATAGGGGGGAGAGGCACAATGAGCAGTTCTTC
TRBV7-9	NA	TRBJ2-5	NA	CASSLVFYGRSYF	TGTGCCAGCAGCTTAGTTTTCTACGGGCGGTCGTACTTC
TRBV20-1	NA	TRBJ2-2	TRBD2	CSVRAGLAGGDGELFF	TGCAGTGTTAGAGCCGGACTAGCGGGGGGTGACGGGGAGCTGTTTTTT
TRBV20-1	NA	TRBJ1-2	NA	CRVPGSNYGYTF	TGCAGGGTTCCGGGGTCAAACTATGGCTACACCTTC
TRBV14	few	TRBJ2-1	NA	CASSQVYLGELGNEQFF	TGTGCCAGCAGCCAAGTCTATCTGGGGGAACTTGGGAATGAGCAGTTCTTC
TRBV7-9	NA	TRBJ2-7	NA	CASSLDTSPSYEQYF	TGTGCCAGCAGCCTAGATACTAGCCCAAGTTACGAGCAGTACTTC
TRBV4-1	NA	TRBJ2-4	TRBD1	CASSHWTGRDKNIQYF	TGCGCCAGCAGCCACTGGACAGGGAGAGACAAAAACATTCAGTACTTC
TRBV7-9	NA	TRBJ2-1	NA	CASSPRVASYNEQFF	TGTGCCAGCAGCCCCCGGGTAGCCTCCTACAATGAGCAGTTCTTC
TRBV2	NA	TRBJ2-1	NA	CASTWTGNEQFF	TGTGCCAGCACTTGGACGGGGAATGAGCAGTTCTTC
TRBV7-9	NA	TRBJ2-1	NA	CASEGGAYNEQFF	TGTGCCAGCGAGGGAGGCGCCTACAATGAGCAGTTCTTC